This T cell receptor beta chain was recorded in a study of blood T cell repertoires in COVID-19. Study-wide background: Sites across the United States, Italy and Spain contributed samples from acute and convalescent COVID-19. T cells, B-cell-depleted T cells, or PBMCs provided the cDNA or gDNA that served as material.

Authors' data handling: Estimated nucleated cell counts came from reference gene primer amplification. Libraries were prepared by immunoSEQ multiplex PCR; TCRdb keeps only in-frame clonotypes and omits some of them. For V, J and clone size, that table is used; D and trimming come from the DNA. The sample gives 25,000 to 30,000 clones, over 70% of which show up once; approximately 15% is in the top ten. Germline V gene data show CDR1 as WSHSY and CDR2 as SAAADI. This CDR3 has 15 residues. V lost 0 bases and J lost 3, with 8 bases in between. This receptor was obtained from an elderly man with active or convalescent COVID-19. The sequencing input was peripheral blood. The chain combines TRBV10-2 with TRBJ2-2; D is unclear. CDR3 coding DNA: TGCGCCAGCAGTGAGTCGTTGCGCTACACCGGGGAGCTGTTTTTT. Encoded protein: CASSESLRYTGELFF.